Listed below are T cell receptor beta chains from one sample, sequenced in a study of blood T cells in healthy people across ages. TCRdb reprocessed the 5' RACE reads with MiXCR, giving one entry per CDR3 protein. The sample shows roughly 900,000 distinct CDR3 sequences, more than 25% of them seen only once. The source material was blood. The receptor set was obtained from a woman aged 80 or over in good health. Each CDR3 is given with its conserved first and last residue. D genes are given only for firm matches. Clone size appears in some rows only: once, few, many, or a class for an expanded clone.

len: 16; v_gene: TRBV11-1; d_gene: -; abundance: -; j_gene: TRBJ2-5; CDR3nt: TGTGCCAGCAGCCCCTCCCAGACAGCGACCTTAAAGACCCAGTACTTC; CDR3aa: CASSPSQTATLKTQYF
len: 15; v_gene: TRBV20-1; d_gene: TRBD2; abundance: -; j_gene: TRBJ2-1; CDR3nt: TGCAGTGCTAGAATTGGACTAGCGGGTGCCAATGAGCAGTTCTTC; CDR3aa: CSARIGLAGANEQFF
len: 15; v_gene: TRBV5-1; d_gene: TRBD1; abundance: few; j_gene: TRBJ2-2; CDR3nt: TGCGCCAGCAGCTTAAGGCAGGGGGCCTCCGGGGAGCTGTTTTTT; CDR3aa: CASSLRQGASGELFF
len: 17; v_gene: TRBV9; d_gene: TRBD2; abundance: few; j_gene: TRBJ2-4; CDR3nt: TGTGCCAGCAGCGCATCTAGCGGGGGGGCCGCCAAAAACATTCAGTACTTC; CDR3aa: CASSASSGGAAKNIQYF
len: 13; v_gene: TRBV6-6; d_gene: -; abundance: -; j_gene: TRBJ1-1; CDR3nt: TGTGCCAGCAGTCTTCGGGACGGCTCTGAAGCTTTCTTT; CDR3aa: CASSLRDGSEAFF
len: 15; v_gene: TRBV7-6; d_gene: TRBD1; abundance: many; j_gene: TRBJ2-3; CDR3nt: TGTGCCAGCACCAGGACAGGGTCTATCACAGATACGCAGTATTTT; CDR3aa: CASTRTGSITDTQYF
len: 12; v_gene: TRBV24-1; d_gene: -; abundance: many; j_gene: TRBJ2-3; CDR3nt: TGTGCCACCACGGGGGGCGCAGATACGCAGTATTTT; CDR3aa: CATTGGADTQYF
len: 15; v_gene: TRBV20-1; d_gene: -; abundance: many; j_gene: TRBJ1-2; CDR3nt: TGCAGTGCTAGAGACCCGAGGCGGGCAAACTATGGCTACACCTTC; CDR3aa: CSARDPRRANYGYTF
len: 14; v_gene: TRBV7-2; d_gene: TRBD1; abundance: many; j_gene: TRBJ1-4; CDR3nt: TGTGCCAGCAGCATTGACAGGGGACGAGAAAAACTGTTTTTT; CDR3aa: CASSIDRGREKLFF
len: 17; v_gene: TRBV20-1; d_gene: TRBD1; abundance: -; j_gene: TRBJ1-1; CDR3nt: TGCAGTGCTAGCAGAAACAGGGGCGGTCTTGGTAGCACTGAAGCTTTCTTT; CDR3aa: CSASRNRGGLGSTEAFF
len: 14; v_gene: TRBV6-2/TRBV6-3; d_gene: TRBD2; abundance: few; j_gene: TRBJ2-5; CDR3nt: TGTGCCATCTATAGCGGGGGGGCTCAGAAGACCCAGTACTTC; CDR3aa: CAIYSGGAQKTQYF
len: 12; v_gene: TRBV12-3/TRBV12-4; d_gene: -; abundance: -; j_gene: TRBJ2-3; CDR3nt: TGTGCCAGCAGTTTATGGGCAGATGTGCAGTATTTT; CDR3aa: CASSLWADVQYF
len: 15; v_gene: TRBV7-2; d_gene: -; abundance: many; j_gene: TRBJ2-1; CDR3nt: TGTGCCAGCTCCACCCAGGGGGGGGGATACAATGAGCAGTTCTTC; CDR3aa: CASSTQGGGYNEQFF
len: 13; v_gene: TRBV28; d_gene: -; abundance: -; j_gene: TRBJ1-5; CDR3nt: TGTGCCGGGCAGGGGTATAATCGTCAGCCCCAGCATTTT; CDR3aa: CAGQGYNRQPQHF
len: 11; v_gene: TRBV7-2; d_gene: -; abundance: -; j_gene: TRBJ1-1; CDR3nt: TGTGCCAGTAGGATTACGGGTGAAGCTTTCTTT; CDR3aa: CASRITGEAFF
len: 17; v_gene: TRBV6-2/TRBV6-3; d_gene: TRBD2; abundance: many; j_gene: TRBJ2-3; CDR3nt: TGTGCCAGCAGTTACCAACCGACTAGCGGGGCACGAGATACGCAGTATTTT; CDR3aa: CASSYQPTSGARDTQYF
len: 15; v_gene: TRBV5-5; d_gene: TRBD1; abundance: many; j_gene: TRBJ1-1; CDR3nt: TGTGCCAGCAGGGATACGGACAGGGTCAACACTGAAGCTTTCTTT; CDR3aa: CASRDTDRVNTEAFF
len: 12; v_gene: TRBV30; d_gene: -; abundance: -; j_gene: TRBJ1-6; CDR3nt: TGTGCCTGGAGTGAGGAAAGGTCACCCCTCCACTTT; CDR3aa: CAWSEERSPLHF
len: 13; v_gene: TRBV18; d_gene: TRBD1; abundance: many; j_gene: TRBJ1-2; CDR3nt: TGTGCCAGCTCACCACGGGACAGGGATGGCTACACCTTC; CDR3aa: CASSPRDRDGYTF
len: 17; v_gene: TRBV27; d_gene: -; abundance: -; j_gene: TRBJ2-2; CDR3nt: TGTGCCAGCAGTTCCACCTCAGTCTACACGAACACCGGGGAGCTGTTTTTT; CDR3aa: CASSSTSVYTNTGELFF
len: 18; v_gene: TRBV4-1; d_gene: -; abundance: -; j_gene: TRBJ2-2; CDR3nt: TGCGCCAGCAGCCAAGAAGTAGCGGCGGACAAGAACACCGGGGAGCTGTTTTTT; CDR3aa: CASSQEVAADKNTGELFF
len: 16; v_gene: TRBV20-1; d_gene: TRBD2; abundance: many; j_gene: TRBJ2-1; CDR3nt: TGCAGTGCTAGAGGAACTAGCGGGGGCCACTACAATGAGCAGTTCTTC; CDR3aa: CSARGTSGGHYNEQFF
len: 14; v_gene: TRBV20-1; d_gene: TRBD1; abundance: few; j_gene: TRBJ2-7; CDR3nt: TGCAGTGCTAAACGGGACAGGAGTCCCTACGAGCAGTACTTC; CDR3aa: CSAKRDRSPYEQYF
len: 14; v_gene: TRBV29-1; d_gene: TRBD2; abundance: many; j_gene: TRBJ2-3; CDR3nt: TGCAGCGTTGAAACTAGCGGGGGGGGAGATACGCAGTATTTT; CDR3aa: CSVETSGGGDTQYF
len: 14; v_gene: TRBV11-3; d_gene: -; abundance: -; j_gene: TRBJ2-5; CDR3nt: TGTGCCAGCAGCCTGCCGTGGGCGGTCGAGACCCAGTACTTC; CDR3aa: CASSLPWAVETQYF
len: 13; v_gene: TRBV5-1; d_gene: -; abundance: few; j_gene: TRBJ1-5; CDR3nt: TGCGCCAGCAGCCCGGACCCCCATCAGCCCCAGCATTTT; CDR3aa: CASSPDPHQPQHF
len: 14; v_gene: TRBV6-5; d_gene: -; abundance: few; j_gene: TRBJ2-2; CDR3nt: TGTGCCACCAGGGGGGGGCTAAGGACCGGGGAGCTGTTTTTT; CDR3aa: CATRGGLRTGELFF
len: 15; v_gene: TRBV5-1; d_gene: -; abundance: -; j_gene: TRBJ1-1; CDR3nt: TGCGCCAGCAGCTTGGGGAGCGGATTAAACACTGAAGCTTTCTTT; CDR3aa: CASSLGSGLNTEAFF
len: 19; v_gene: TRBV11-2; d_gene: TRBD1; abundance: many; j_gene: TRBJ2-6; CDR3nt: TGTGCCAGCAGCTCACACAGGGGATCCGTTGGTTCTGGGGCCAACGTCCTGACTTTC; CDR3aa: CASSSHRGSVGSGANVLTF
len: 14; v_gene: TRBV3-1; d_gene: -; abundance: few; j_gene: TRBJ1-1; CDR3nt: TGTGCCAGCAGCCAATCACTTATGAACACTGAAGCTTTCTTT; CDR3aa: CASSQSLMNTEAFF
len: 12; v_gene: TRBV7-9; d_gene: -; abundance: few; j_gene: TRBJ1-1; CDR3nt: TGTGCCAGCAGCTCCGGCGGGGGGCGAGCTTTCTTT; CDR3aa: CASSSGGGRAFF
len: 15; v_gene: TRBV7-9; d_gene: TRBD1; abundance: many; j_gene: TRBJ2-7; CDR3nt: TGTGCCAGCAGCTTAAGGGACAGGGGGCCCTATGAGCAGTACTTC; CDR3aa: CASSLRDRGPYEQYF
len: 13; v_gene: TRBV20-1; d_gene: -; abundance: -; j_gene: TRBJ1-4; CDR3nt: TGCAGTGCTAGAGGTGAAACTAATGAAAAACTGTTTTTT; CDR3aa: CSARGETNEKLFF
len: 14; v_gene: TRBV6-1; d_gene: -; abundance: -; j_gene: TRBJ1-6; CDR3nt: TGTGCCAGCAGACCTCCGGGACGCCCCTCAGACCGCCACTTT; CDR3aa: CASRPPGRPSDRHF
len: 16; v_gene: TRBV7-2; d_gene: TRBD2; abundance: -; j_gene: TRBJ2-7; CDR3nt: TGTGCCAGCAGCCTGAGACTAGCGGGAGTATATTACGAGCAGTACTTC; CDR3aa: CASSLRLAGVYYEQYF
len: 18; v_gene: TRBV4-3; d_gene: -; abundance: few; j_gene: TRBJ2-1; CDR3nt: TGCGCCAGCAGCCAAGAGGTATACCTCCGTTTCGCCTGCAATGAGCAGTTCTTC; CDR3aa: CASSQEVYLRFACNEQFF
len: 14; v_gene: TRBV5-1; d_gene: TRBD2; abundance: many; j_gene: TRBJ2-3; CDR3nt: TGCGCCAGCAGCCCAGGACTAGCGGAAGGAACGCAGTATTTT; CDR3aa: CASSPGLAEGTQYF
len: 13; v_gene: TRBV29-1; d_gene: TRBD1; abundance: -; j_gene: TRBJ2-5; CDR3nt: TGCAGCGCCACAGGGGGCCTTCAAGAGACCCAGTACTTC; CDR3aa: CSATGGLQETQYF
len: 19; v_gene: TRBV4-3; d_gene: -; abundance: many; j_gene: TRBJ2-1; CDR3nt: TGCGCCAGCAGCCAAGATCCCCCCCACGGGACAAATACCTACAATGAGCAGTTCTTC; CDR3aa: CASSQDPPHGTNTYNEQFF
len: 14; v_gene: TRBV20-1; d_gene: -; abundance: -; j_gene: TRBJ2-3; CDR3nt: TGCAGTGCTACGCCCTACGGGGGGCAAGGTACGCAGTATTTT; CDR3aa: CSATPYGGQGTQYF
len: 13; v_gene: TRBV6-1; d_gene: -; abundance: -; j_gene: TRBJ2-7; CDR3nt: TGTGCCAGCAGTGAGGCTACCTCCTACGAGCAGTACTTC; CDR3aa: CASSEATSYEQYF
len: 15; v_gene: TRBV12-3/TRBV12-4; d_gene: -; abundance: once; j_gene: TRBJ2-1; CDR3nt: TGTGCCAGCAGTTCACAGGGACGGGCGTCTAATGAGCAGTTCTTC; CDR3aa: CASSSQGRASNEQFF
len: 16; v_gene: TRBV2; d_gene: -; abundance: -; j_gene: TRBJ1-2; CDR3nt: TGTGCCAGCAGTGAGAGGGGGTCTCGGAGGAACTATGGCTACACCTTC; CDR3aa: CASSERGSRRNYGYTF
len: 15; v_gene: TRBV7-2; d_gene: -; abundance: many; j_gene: TRBJ2-7; CDR3nt: TGTGCCAGCAGCCTGGTAACTAGGAAATCCTACGAGCAGTACTTC; CDR3aa: CASSLVTRKSYEQYF
len: 14; v_gene: TRBV5-1; d_gene: -; abundance: many; j_gene: TRBJ1-4; CDR3nt: TGCGCCAGCTCGCCGGGACGGACTAATGAAAAACTGTTTTTT; CDR3aa: CASSPGRTNEKLFF
len: 14; v_gene: TRBV20-1; d_gene: TRBD2; abundance: few; j_gene: TRBJ2-1; CDR3nt: TGCAGTGCTAGTAGCGGGGGACGATACAATGAGCAGTTCTTC; CDR3aa: CSASSGGRYNEQFF
len: 17; v_gene: TRBV6-5; d_gene: TRBD2; abundance: -; j_gene: TRBJ2-2; CDR3nt: TGTGCCAGCAGTTCTCCCGGACTAGCGGGGTCTGTCGGGGAGCTGTTTTTT; CDR3aa: CASSSPGLAGSVGELFF
len: 13; v_gene: TRBV6-6; d_gene: -; abundance: many; j_gene: TRBJ2-1; CDR3nt: TGTGCCAGCACCAACCGGGACCGCAATGAGCAGTTCTTC; CDR3aa: CASTNRDRNEQFF
len: 17; v_gene: TRBV7-2; d_gene: TRBD1; abundance: many; j_gene: TRBJ2-7; CDR3nt: TGTGCCAGCAGAGGGGATGAAGGGACAGGGGGCATTTACGAGCAGTACTTC; CDR3aa: CASRGDEGTGGIYEQYF
len: 16; v_gene: TRBV7-2; d_gene: TRBD1; abundance: -; j_gene: TRBJ2-3; CDR3nt: TGTGCCAGCAGCATCAGGGGGACAGGGAGCACAGATACGCAGTATTTT; CDR3aa: CASSIRGTGSTDTQYF
len: 15; v_gene: TRBV7-8; d_gene: -; abundance: -; j_gene: TRBJ2-7; CDR3nt: TGTGCCAGCAGTGACGGAGGGACTTACTCCTACGAGCAGTACTTC; CDR3aa: CASSDGGTYSYEQYF
len: 14; v_gene: TRBV12-3/TRBV12-4; d_gene: -; abundance: few; j_gene: TRBJ1-4; CDR3nt: TGTGCCAGCAGTTTACGTGGTGTCGCGGAAAAACTGTTTTTT; CDR3aa: CASSLRGVAEKLFF
len: 15; v_gene: TRBV12-3/TRBV12-4; d_gene: TRBD2; abundance: many; j_gene: TRBJ2-5; CDR3nt: TGTGCCAGCAGTTTACTAGCGGGGGCCAGGGAGACCCAGTACTTC; CDR3aa: CASSLLAGARETQYF
len: 15; v_gene: TRBV20-1; d_gene: -; abundance: -; j_gene: TRBJ2-3; CDR3nt: TGCAGTGCTAGAGATCGCAGGGTGCGCACAGATACGCAGTATTTT; CDR3aa: CSARDRRVRTDTQYF
len: 15; v_gene: TRBV28; d_gene: -; abundance: many; j_gene: TRBJ2-6; CDR3nt: TGTGCCAGCAGTTTCTCGGGCACTGGGGCCAACGTCCTGACTTTC; CDR3aa: CASSFSGTGANVLTF
len: 12; v_gene: TRBV30; d_gene: -; abundance: -; j_gene: TRBJ1-1; CDR3nt: TGTGCCTGGAGCGTAACAGGGCATGAAGCTTTCTTT; CDR3aa: CAWSVTGHEAFF
len: 20; v_gene: TRBV12-3/TRBV12-4; d_gene: -; abundance: few; j_gene: TRBJ2-1; CDR3nt: TGTGCCAGCAGTTCCGGCGCCGGGACACTGGAGAGGATTGCCTACAATGAGCAGTTCTTC; CDR3aa: CASSSGAGTLERIAYNEQFF
len: 13; v_gene: TRBV6-2/TRBV6-3; d_gene: -; abundance: -; j_gene: TRBJ2-2; CDR3nt: TGTGCCAGCAGTTACTCGGTCAGCGGGGAGCTGTTTTTT; CDR3aa: CASSYSVSGELFF
len: 15; v_gene: TRBV6-2/TRBV6-3; d_gene: TRBD2; abundance: many; j_gene: TRBJ2-1; CDR3nt: TGTGCCAGCAGAGACAGCGGGGGGCTCTACAATGAGCAGTTCTTC; CDR3aa: CASRDSGGLYNEQFF
len: 16; v_gene: TRBV5-1; d_gene: TRBD2; abundance: many; j_gene: TRBJ2-1; CDR3nt: TGCGCCAGCAGCTCCCTTAGCGGGGCCTCCTACAATGAGCAGTTCTTC; CDR3aa: CASSSLSGASYNEQFF